The present T cell receptor beta chain was sequenced within a study of blood T cell repertoires in COVID-19. Assay: immunoSEQ multiplex PCR; the TCRdb copy retains only in-frame clones and omits some. The sample lists a few hundred thousand clones, about nine tenths occurring once. Participants were placed into cohorts based on the clinical history they reported. Those designated as exposed participants met a COVID-19 case within 2 weeks before study entry. The CDR3 has 15 amino acids. Germline lookup yields CDR1 SGHRS and CDR2 YFSETQ. V was cut by 3 bases and J by 5 bases, with 17 bases left in between.

Sequencing input: PBMCs or T cells enriched from blood (not recorded which). This sequence originates from a woman aged 45-59 years who had been exposed to COVID-19. The chain couples TRBV5-1 to TRBJ2-5, with D possibly matching TRBD2 (6 bases). Here the CDR3 reads CASSSLEGWGETQYF. CDR3 DNA: TGCGCCAGCAGCTCATTGGAGGGATGGGGGGAGACCCAGTACTTC. Complete variable domain (other parts from reference TRBV5-1 and TRBJ2-5): KAGVTQTPRYLIKTRGQQVTLSCSPISGHRSVSWYQQTPGQGLQFLFEYFSETQRNKGNFPGRFSGRQFSNSRSEMNVSTLELGDSALYLCASSSLEGWGETQYFGPGTRLLVL.